The source of this TCR beta chain is a study of T cell responses to AZD1222 COVID-19 vaccine. Overall study findings and caveats: Following two doses of AZD1222, Spike-specific TCR breadth and depth rose. Repertoires in all cases were sampled only once the peak T cell response had passed. Of spike-specific TCRs, nearly half reportedly target regions left unmutated in variants.

Germline-derived CDR1 and CDR2 are SGHAT and FQNNGV. V dropped 7 bases and J dropped 3; count of bases not matched to a gene: 11. The CDR3 sequence is 17 residues long. Pooled together were second doses at about 4 or about 12 weeks. Repertoires were generated with immunoSEQ multiplex PCR, while TCRdb's copy carries only in-frame clones and drops some. The data show 100,000 to 130,000 clones, with just over 90% seen just once and roughly 5.6% held by the top ten. Worth noting for this clone: Its specificity is unknown.

The TCR originated in an adult who received the AZD1222 COVID-19 vaccine. The sample consisted of peripheral blood, taken 28 days after the second AZD1222 dose. The chain employs TRBV11-2 and TRBJ2-5; the match to TRBD2 covers 13 bases. CDR3 sequence (DNA): TGTGCCAGCACCCGAAAGGGGACTAGCGGGGCCGAAGAGACCCAGTACTTC. It encodes CASTRKGTSGAEETQYF.